One TCR beta chain is described in this entry. This clonotype has just a few counts. Its antigen remains undetermined. Base quality data are lacking; no much larger clone is found one base away. Sequencing was carried out with an Illumina HiSeq 2500. TCR beta libraries were prepared by quantitative 5'-RACE with molecular barcodes. As for the authors' bioinformatics: A new computational method based on a probabilistic model of VDJ rearrangement was used to identify disease-linked TCR variants. The raw public reads went through TCRdb reprocessing: fastp at Q25, MiXCR clone calling, in-frame beta chains kept. Merged by CDR3 protein, the rows form single entries marked with the most common genes and DNA. These V and J calls originate from TCRdb's pipeline instead of the authors' own analysis. The sample table shows a few hundred thousand distinct CDR3 sequences, and approximately 20% are seen once. The ten largest clones capture around a third of the sample.

The record originates from a study of CD8 T cells in ankylosing spondylitis (dated by TCRdb to 2016 to 2017). Regarding the study in general: T cell receptor beta repertoires were profiled in healthy donors and ankylosing spondylitis patients so that disease-linked TCR variants could be found. In total, the full study cohort was made up of 85 to 140 healthy donors and some 26 ankylosing spondylitis patients. Peripheral blood was sampled, and synovial fluid was also collected from ankylosing spondylitis patients. Broad study findings and their caveats: A TCR beta motif of several highly homologous amino acid variants appeared characteristic of blood from ankylosing spondylitis patients. Some of the motif variants had been reported before in the synovial fluid and blood of reactive arthritis patients, a finding that suggests common disease-initiation mechanisms. Significant enrichment of the disease-linked clones was reported in matched synovial fluid samples from ankylosing spondylitis patients. In peripheral blood, the disease-linked clones were found at relatively low frequencies and had a CD8+ phenotype.

The germline V gene yields SGDLS for CDR1 and YYNGEE for CDR2. The junction shows trimming of 3 bases on V and 0 bases on J, plus 10 bases between the germline ends. Inclusive of the bounding cysteine and phenylalanine, the CDR3 is 15 residues long. Only the CDR3 part of the read is kept: 45 bases, read in frame from the first base. Input material: blood, either unsorted or a sorted T cell fraction (not recorded which). The TCR sequence derives from a male donor with ankylosing spondylitis or in good health (not recorded which). The chain joins TRBV9 to TRBJ1-3; the D gene is unclear. The base sequence is TGTGCCAGCAGCGGGGGAAGCACCTCTGGAAACACCATATATTTT. This gives the protein CASSGGSTSGNTIYF. Beyond the CDR3, the reference TRBV9 and TRBJ1-3 genes provide the residues; the full variable domain reads: DSGVTQTPKHLITATGQRVTLRCSPRSGDLSVYWYQQSLDQGLQFLIQYYNGEERAKGNILERFSAQQFPDLHSELNLSSLELGDSALYFCASSGGSTSGNTIYFGEGSWLTVV.